The next 26 T cell receptor beta chains were all read from a single sample in a study of T cell changes during pregnancy in multiple sclerosis. TCRdb's table, derived via immunoSEQ multiplex PCR, lists solely in-frame clones and lacks some. The table has 65,000 to 70,000 clones, around 90% seen once. The sample here was peripheral blood, taken in the first trimester of pregnancy. All receptors derive from a female donor with multiple sclerosis, enrolled in a pregnancy study.

The chain has TRBV7-9 and TRBJ2-3; 9 bases fit TRBD2. This CDR3 contains 15 residues. The V gene's germline CDR1 is SEHNR and CDR2 FQNEAQ (reference sequence). V lost 5 bases, J lost 3 bases, and 6 bases stayed unmatched. The chain's CDR3 is CASSKFSGGTDTQYF. The CDR3 nucleotides are TGTGCCAGCAGCAAATTTAGCGGGGGAACAGATACGCAGTATTTT.

The chain couples TRBV6-5 to TRBJ2-5; D not resolved. V lost 4 bases and J lost 1, with 16 bases in between. The CDR3 extends over 16 amino acids. Per germline, CDR1 MNHEY and CDR2 SVGAGI. DNA of the CDR3: TGTGCCAGCAGTTTAACCACTGGGCCCATCCAAGAGACCCAGTACTTC. Translating gives CASSLTTGPIQETQYF.

The chain joins TRBV5-1 to TRBJ2-1; tentative D call: TRBD1 (5 bases). CDR3 size: 13 residues. V lost 5 bases and J lost 4, with 10 bases in between. Germline-derived CDR1 and CDR2 are SGHRS and YFSETQ. CDR3 residues: CASSRQRYNEQFF. Written as DNA, the CDR3 is TGCGCCAGCAGTCGACAGAGATACAATGAGCAGTTCTTC.

The V gene is TRBV27, the J gene TRBJ1-2; D possibly corresponds to TRBD1 (5 bases). V dropped 3 bases and J dropped 8 bases, with 16 bases sitting between them. The germline gives CDR1 MNHEY, CDR2 SMNVEV (reference sequence). CDR3 length: 14 amino acids. This CDR3 is CASSLWGQGGGYTF. In nucleotides, the CDR3 is TGTGCCAGCAGTTTGTGGGGCCAGGGTGGGGGCTACACCTTC.

The chain combines TRBV21-1 with TRBJ1-2; whether TRBD1, the table's D call, matches the DNA was not checked. TRBV21-1 is tagged as a pseudogene. The CDR3 covers 13 residues. In nucleotides, the CDR3 is TGTGCCAGCAGCCCCCTACAGGGCGAGGGCTACACCTTC. This encodes CASSPLQGEGYTF.

The J gene is TRBJ2-3, the V gene TRBV19, with 7 positions matching TRBD1. V was pared by 3 bases and J by 2 bases, with 5 bases of the junction left unmatched. Germline CDR1 and CDR2: LNHDA and SQIVND (reference sequence). The CDR3 extends over 15 amino acids. The CDR3 spells CASSIWGQITDTQYF. The CDR3, as DNA: TGTGCCAGTAGTATTTGGGGACAGATCACAGATACGCAGTATTTT.

This chain joins TRBV2 and TRBJ2-6; the D gene is possibly TRBD2 (6 bases). Germline CDR1 reads SNHLY; CDR2 reads FYNNEI. V lost 6 bases to trimming and J lost 0 bases, with 15 bases between them. The CDR3 totals 17 residues. The CDR3 sequence: CASRPQLGGSGANVLTF. CDR3 nucleotide sequence: TGTGCCAGCAGGCCCCAGCTGGGGGGCTCTGGGGCCAACGTCCTGACTTTC. The full variable domain, rest sourced from reference TRBV2 and TRBJ2-6, is EPEVTQTPSHQVTQMGQEVILRCVPISNHLYFYWYRQILGQKVEFLVSFYNNEISEKSEIFDDQFSVERPDGSNFTLKIRSTKLEDSAMYFCASRPQLGGSGANVLTFGAGSRLTVL.

In DNA form, the CDR3 reads TGTGCCAGCAGCTTAGTCGGGACAGCCATGGTAGGGGAGCTGTTTTTT. Protein: CASSLVGTAMVGELFF. V gene TRBV7-8 combines with J gene TRBJ2-2, with 7 bases fitting TRBD1. The ends lost 1 base at V and 8 bases at J; junction bases unmatched: 10. CDR3 length: 16 amino acids. Per germline, CDR1 SGHVS and CDR2 FQNEAQ.

This clone was recorded only once. V and J are TRBV7-9 and TRBJ2-1; maybe TRBD2 (6 bases). The CDR3 sequence is 13 residues long. V was clipped by 3 bases and J by 9 bases, with 12 bases between them. Per germline, CDR1 SEHNR and CDR2 FQNEAQ (reference sequence). The CDR3 sequence is CASSLLQGGEQFF. The CDR3 DNA sequence: TGTGCCAGCAGCTTGCTCCAGGGAGGTGAGCAGTTCTTC.

The chain joins TRBV2 to TRBJ2-1; 7 positions agree with TRBD2. From germline, CDR1 is SNHLY and CDR2 FYNNEI. The CDR3 runs to 15 residues. The junction had 11 bases not matched to a gene; V was cut back by 5 bases and J by 7 bases. CDR3 sequence (DNA): TGTGCCAGCAGTCGAGAGCGGGGCCTAGAAAATGAGCAGTTCTTC. Translation gives CASSRERGLENEQFF.

The genes are TRBV29-1 and TRBJ2-1, with 9 bases identical to TRBD2. The CDR3 consists of 14 residues. Germline loops: CDR1 SQVTM, CDR2 ANQGSEA. V shed 6 bases and J 4 bases; nucleotides not matched to a gene: 7. CDR3 protein: CSVPLAGFYNEQFF. The CDR3 region has the DNA TGCAGCGTGCCGCTAGCGGGGTTTTACAATGAGCAGTTCTTC.

This clone was picked up one time. The chain couples TRBV19 to TRBJ2-3, with TRBD1 matching 8 bases. Germline CDR1 and CDR2: LNHDA and SQIVND (reference sequence). V shed 5 bases, J shed 3 bases, and the junction held 13 bases outside the gene matches. This CDR3 region has 17 residues. The CDR3 DNA is TGTGCCAGTAGTCTCCTAGCCGGCCAGGGGGCTACAGATACGCAGTATTTT. Translation gives CASSLLAGQGATDTQYF.

V is TRBV7-2 and J is TRBJ1-2, with D possibly TRBD1 on 6 matching bases. Germline values: CDR1 SGHTA, CDR2 FQGNSA. CDR3 size: 15 residues. Trimming stripped 0 bases from V and 4 bases from J, with 12 bases between. In DNA form, the CDR3 reads TGTGCCAGCAGCTTAGCGTGGACAGAAATCTATGGCTACACCTTC. This translates into CASSLAWTEIYGYTF.

The chain combines TRBV7-2 with TRBJ2-1; perhaps TRBD2 as D (6 bases). Trimming left V 1 base short and J 5 bases short, with 12 bases between. In germline, CDR1 is SGHTA, CDR2 FQGNSA. The CDR3 totals 15 residues. The CDR3, as DNA: TGTGCCAGCAGCTTAGGTGGGGGGTCCGACAATGAGCAGTTCTTC. It specifies CASSLGGGSDNEQFF.

This clone was counted a few times. The CDR3 loop reads CASRTGQINNSPLHF. CDR3 in DNA: TGTGCCAGTAGGACGGGACAGATCAATAATTCACCCCTCCACTTT. The chain joins TRBV19 to TRBJ1-6, with 7 bases matching TRBD1. This CDR3 region has 15 residues. V dropped 6 bases and J dropped 5; count of bases not matched to a gene: 7. Germline V CDR1 and CDR2: LNHDA, SQIVND (reference sequence).

The chain employs TRBV9 and TRBJ2-5; D perhaps matches TRBD1 (7 bases). V was cut by 3 bases and J by 4 bases, with 22 bases left in between. CDR3 length: 17 residues. CDR1 and CDR2 (germline): SGDLS, YYNGEE. The CDR3 DNA is TGTGCCAGCAGCGCCTCACCAGGGGGGCGCGAATTAGAGACCCAGTACTTC. Protein sequence: CASSASPGGRELETQYF.

This chain uses TRBV27 with TRBJ2-3; possibly TRBD2 for D (5 bases). Germline-derived CDR1 and CDR2 are MNHEY and SMNVEV (reference sequence). CDR3 length equals 15 residues. The V and J ends lost 6 bases and 4 bases respectively, with 17 bases between them. As DNA, the CDR3 is TGTGCCAGCAGGGGCCGGGGTTCGAGCGCAGATACGCAGTATTTT. Protein sequence: CASRGRGSSADTQYF.

The V and J genes are TRBV9 and TRBJ1-6; D may be TRBD1 (5 bases). Germline V CDR1 and CDR2: SGDLS, YYNGEE. The CDR3 length is 14 residues. Deletions cut 4 bases from V and 9 bases from J, with 14 bases between. The CDR3 DNA reads TGTGCCAGCAGCCTTGGACACTCGGGTTCACCCCTCCACTTT. Residues: CASSLGHSGSPLHF.

The rearrangement links TRBV5-4 to TRBJ2-2; D remains unclear. The CDR3 contains 12 residues. Germline CDR1 reads SGHNT; CDR2 reads YYREEE (reference sequence). V shed 8 bases and J shed 3 bases, with 8 bases lying between them. CDR3 sequence (DNA): TGTGCCAGTAGTGAGGACACCGGGGAGCTGTTTTTT. It yields the protein CASSEDTGELFF.

The chain links TRBV27 to TRBJ2-7; D may be TRBD2 (7 bases). CDR3 length: 17 residues. Trimming left V 6 bases short and J 0 bases short, with 21 bases between. Per the germline V gene, CDR1 is MNHEY and CDR2 is SMNVEV (reference sequence). The CDR3 bases are TGTGCCAGCAGCCGGAGGGGAGGGACAACCGCCTCCTACGAGCAGTACTTC. The encoded protein is CASSRRGGTTASYEQYF.

This clone was observed once. V usage is TRBV15 and J usage is TRBJ2-3; no reliable D call. V lost 5 bases and J lost 1, with 16 bases in between. Germline CDR1 reads LNHNV; CDR2 reads YYDKDF (reference sequence). This CDR3 contains 16 residues. CDR3 sequence: CATSPVPPRGTDTQYF. The DNA of the CDR3 is TGTGCCACCAGCCCCGTCCCCCCCCGAGGCACAGATACGCAGTATTTT.

The rearrangement uses TRBV10-3 and TRBJ2-7, with D possibly being TRBD1 (5 bases). V was trimmed by 2 bases and J by 7 bases, leaving 12 bases between them. Germline values: CDR1 ENHRY, CDR2 SYGVKD. The CDR3 totals 13 residues. The CDR3 DNA sequence: TGTGCCATCAGTGAGCCGGACACTCCTGAGCAGTACTTC. Translated, it gives CAISEPDTPEQYF.

The CDR3 loop reads CATRGEISTDTQYF. The CDR3 nucleotides are TGTGCCACCCGGGGGGAGATTAGCACAGATACGCAGTATTTT. The V call is TRBV28, the J call TRBJ2-3, with 7 bases aligning to TRBD2. Germline loops: CDR1 MDHEN, CDR2 SYDVKM. V lost 10 bases to trimming and J lost 0 bases; unmatched junction nucleotides: 7. The CDR3 is 14 amino acids.

The chain couples TRBV28 to TRBJ1-1; 7 bases map to TRBD1. Trimming removed 5 bases from V and 7 bases from J; junction bases left unmatched: 4. The length of the CDR3 is 12 residues. Germline V gene sequence: CDR1 MDHEN, CDR2 SYDVKM. CDR3 sequence reads: CASSRQGFEAFF. In nucleotides, the CDR3 is TGTGCCAGCAGTCGACAGGGTTTTGAAGCTTTCTTT.

V and J are TRBV7-9 and TRBJ2-1, with 14 nucleotides matching TRBD2. Germline V gene sequence: CDR1 SEHNR, CDR2 FQNEAQ (reference sequence). This CDR3 is built from 15 residues. Germline trimming cut 3 bases from V and 7 bases from J; bases unmatched to any gene: 2. CDR3 bases: TGTGCCAGCAGCTTGACTAGCGGGAGGGTAAATGAGCAGTTCTTC. It translates to CASSLTSGRVNEQFF.

The chain has TRBV2 and TRBJ2-5; 15 positions match TRBD2. Germline V gene lookup returns CDR1 SNHLY and CDR2 FYNNEI. Unmatched junction bases numbered 13, after V lost 6 bases and J lost 5 bases. There are 18 residues in the CDR3. Here the CDR3 reads CASRPPGLAGGLEETQYF. The CDR3 DNA reads TGTGCCAGCAGACCCCCCGGACTAGCGGGGGGGCTGGAGGAGACCCAGTACTTC.